These 20 T cell receptor beta chains originate from one sample sequenced in a study of cytomegalovirus exposure and HLA in healthy donors. Use of 60 Vbeta and 13 Jbeta primers characterized the PCR. Some clones are missing from TCRdb's copy, which holds only in-frame ones; the method was immunoSEQ multiplex PCR. Of hundreds of thousands of clones in the sample, approximately 70% were seen once. Sequenced: PBMCs. The receptors originated from a female donor in good health and CMV-seronegative.

This rearrangement joins TRBV11-2 to TRBJ2-2, with TRBD2 matching 10 bases. V trimming: 3 bases; J trimming: 4 bases; junction bases outside the gene matches: 5. Germline loops: CDR1 SGHAT, CDR2 FQNNGV. This CDR3 is built from 16 residues. CDR3 coding DNA: TGTGCCAGCAGCTTCTCTAGCGGGAGCAGCACCGGGGAGCTGTTTTTT. It specifies CASSFSSGSSTGELFF. The full variable domain, its missing parts supplied by reference TRBV11-2 and TRBJ2-2, is EAGVAQSPRYKIIEKRQSVAFWCNPISGHATLYWYQQILGQGPKLLIQFQNNGVVDDSQLPKDRFSAERLKGVDSTLKIQPAKLEDSAVYLCASSFSSGSSTGELFFGEGSRLTVL.

This rearrangement joins TRBV30 to TRBJ2-7; D is perhaps TRBD2 (6 bases). The germline gives CDR1 GTSNPN, CDR2 SVGIG (reference sequence). This CDR3 spans 14 amino acids. With 3 bases removed from V and 6 bases from J, the gap between germline ends came to 18 bases. CDR3 protein: CAWSEGPLGGEQYF. CDR3 sequence (DNA): TGTGCCTGGAGCGAGGGGCCCTTGGGGGGCGAGCAGTACTTC.

This sequence joins TRBV7-9 and TRBJ2-5, with D maybe TRBD2 (7 bases). Trimming pared 6 bases from V and 5 bases from J, leaving 19 bases between. The CDR3 spans 15 residues. In germline, CDR1 is SEHNR, CDR2 FQNEAQ (reference sequence). CDR3 bases: TGTGCCAGCAGAACGGGGTCGGGGGGCGCGGAGACCCAGTACTTC. It specifies CASRTGSGGAETQYF. The complete variable domain, with remaining parts taken from reference TRBV7-9 and TRBJ2-5, reads DTGVSQNPRHKITKRGQNVTFRCDPISEHNRLYWYRQTLGQGPEFLTYFQNEAQLEKSRLLSDRFSAERPKGSFSTLEIQRTEQGDSAMYLCASRTGSGGAETQYFGPGTRLLVL.

The chain employs TRBV11-3 and TRBJ2-4, with 7 bases identical to TRBD1. This CDR3 region has 15 residues. With 7 bases clipped from V and 1 base from J, the junction kept 7 bases outside the gene matches. From germline, CDR1 is SGHNT and CDR2 YENEEA. CDR3 DNA sequence: TGTGCCAGCACCCAGACAGGGCTCGCCAAAAACATTCAGTACTTC. Its protein product is CASTQTGLAKNIQYF.

V is TRBV15 and J is TRBJ1-1; TRBD1 might be the D (6 bases). This CDR3 is 15 amino acids long. CDR1 is LNHNV and CDR2 is YYDKDF in the germline V gene (reference sequence). The V end lost 1 base, the J end lost 0 bases, and 9 bases lay between the germline ends. CDR3 protein: CATSRARTVNTEAFF. The CDR3 bases are TGTGCCACCAGCAGAGCCCGGACAGTGAACACTGAAGCTTTCTTT. The full variable domain, its missing parts supplied by reference TRBV15 and TRBJ1-1, is DAMVIQNPRYQVTQFGKPVTLSCSQTLNHNVMYWYQQKSSQAPKLLFHYYDKDFNNEADTPDNFQSRRPNTSFCFLDIRSPGLGDTAMYLCATSRARTVNTEAFFGQGTRLTVV.

The chain combines TRBV7-8 with TRBJ2-1, with a tentative D call TRBD2 (5 bases). V was trimmed by 4 bases and J by 2 bases, leaving 21 bases between them. From germline, CDR1 is SGHVS and CDR2 FQNEAQ. CDR3 length equals 18 residues. The CDR3 DNA follows: TGTGCCAGCAGCTCAGTCCCCATAGCGCCAGAGGCCTACAATGAGCAGTTCTTC. This codes for CASSSVPIAPEAYNEQFF. Together with reference TRBV7-8 and TRBJ2-1, the CDR3 gives the full variable domain: GAGVSQSPRYKVAKRGQDVALRCDPISGHVSLFWYQQALGQGPEFLTYFQNEAQLDKSGLPSDRFFAERPEGSVSTLKIQRTQQEDSAVYLCASSSVPIAPEAYNEQFFGPGTRLTVL.

The chain recombines TRBV5-6 with TRBJ2-3; possibly TRBD2 for D (6 bases). The CDR3 is 17 residues long. Germline V lookup: CDR1 SGHDT, CDR2 YYEEEE. The V end was cut by 4 bases, the J end by 6 bases, with 24 bases between. CDR3 protein: CASSPTEAPGRRDTQYF. CDR3 sequence (DNA): TGTGCCAGCAGCCCAACCGAGGCCCCCGGGAGAAGGGATACGCAGTATTTT.

The rearrangement uses TRBV28 and TRBJ2-7; 14 bases agree with TRBD2. The CDR3 length is 16 residues. The germline V gene has CDR1 MDHEN and CDR2 SYDVKM. Trimming cost V 5 bases and J 2 bases; bases outside gene matches: 5. The DNA for the CDR3 is TGTGCCAGCAGTCAACAGGGACTAGCGGGAGCCTACGAGCAGTACTTC. Translation gives CASSQQGLAGAYEQYF.

This chain links TRBV7-8 with TRBJ2-2, with D maybe TRBD1 (6 bases). CDR3 length: 14 residues. CDR1 and CDR2 (germline): SGHVS, FQNEAQ. Trimming removed 3 bases at V and 7 bases at J, with 12 bases between. Here the CDR3 reads CASSFSQGDGELFF. CDR3 DNA sequence: TGTGCCAGCAGCTTTTCACAGGGAGACGGGGAGCTGTTTTTT.

This clone was counted between two and nine times. The chain joins TRBV28 to TRBJ1-5; 8 nucleotides line up with TRBD1. The CDR3 runs 15 residues. CDR1 is MDHEN and CDR2 is SYDVKM in the germline V gene. The V segment lost 4 bases and the J segment 5 bases; nucleotides outside the gene matches: 7. The DNA for the CDR3 is TGTGCCAGCAGTTCCCGGACAGGGTTCGATCAGCCCCAGCATTTT. Protein product: CASSSRTGFDQPQHF.

The V call is TRBV6-4, the J call TRBJ1-2; 9 bases are a match to TRBD1. The CDR3 runs to 14 residues. Looked up from germline, CDR1 is MRHNA and CDR2 is SNTAGT. V shed 6 bases and J 3 bases; nucleotides not matched to a gene: 5. For the CDR3, the DNA is TGTGCCAGCAGACCCTGGACAGGGGACTATGGCTACACCTTC. It yields the protein CASRPWTGDYGYTF.

J is TRBJ2-7 and V is TRBV2; 7 bases map to TRBD2. V lost 1 base to trimming and J lost 2 bases; unmatched junction nucleotides: 2. The CDR3 is made up of 14 amino acids. The V gene's germline CDR1 is SNHLY and CDR2 FYNNEI. CDR3 protein: CASSEGAGAYEQYF. In DNA, the CDR3 is TGTGCCAGCAGTGAAGGGGCGGGGGCCTACGAGCAGTACTTC.

CDR3 protein: CASSFRLIGQGTDTQYF. The CDR3 nucleotides read TGTGCCAGCAGTTTTCGTTTAATAGGCCAGGGGACAGATACGCAGTATTTT. The J gene is TRBJ2-3, the V gene TRBV28, with a weak D call TRBD1 (6 bases). The CDR3 has 17 amino acids. The V gene lost 3 bases and the J gene lost 3 bases, with 19 bases spanning the gap. Germline V CDR1 and CDR2: MDHEN, SYDVKM.

The chain combines TRBV7-9 with TRBJ2-3; TRBD1 aligns across 12 bases. The CDR3 sequence is 19 residues long. Looked up from germline, CDR1 is SEHNR and CDR2 is FQNEAQ (reference sequence). The ends lost 4 bases at V and 2 bases at J; junction bases unmatched: 13. This chain's CDR3 is CASSYTGQGARGSTDTQYF. CDR3 in DNA: TGTGCCAGCAGCTACACGGGACAGGGGGCGCGTGGCTCCACAGATACGCAGTATTTT.

The chain uses TRBV5-1 and TRBJ1-4, with D possibly TRBD1 on 5 matching bases. Germline CDR1 and CDR2: SGHRS and YFSETQ. This CDR3 has 15 amino acids. Trimming took off 0 bases at V and 7 bases at J, with 13 bases between the two ends. CDR3 DNA sequence: TGCGCCAGCAGCTTGGGGGGCAGCGGGTTTGAAAAACTGTTTTTT. The encoded protein is CASSLGGSGFEKLFF. The variable domain in full, with the rest retrieved from reference TRBV5-1 and TRBJ1-4, is KAGVTQTPRYLIKTRGQQVTLSCSPISGHRSVSWYQQTPGQGLQFLFEYFSETQRNKGNFPGRFSGRQFSNSRSEMNVSTLELGDSALYLCASSLGGSGFEKLFFGSGTQLSVL.

The genes are TRBV6-4 and TRBJ1-6, with no clear D. Deletions cut 6 bases from V and 7 bases from J, with 10 bases between. This CDR3 has 13 residues. Germline V gene sequence: CDR1 MRHNA, CDR2 SNTAGT. This chain's CDR3 is CASSAGENSPLHF. In DNA form, the CDR3 reads TGTGCCAGCAGCGCTGGAGAGAATTCACCCCTCCACTTT.

The chain has TRBV6-5 and TRBJ1-3; D is uncertain. CDR3 length: 15 amino acids. Germline V gene sequence: CDR1 MNHEY, CDR2 SVGAGI. Trimming shortened V by 8 bases and J by 0 bases, and 14 bases separated the two germline ends. The CDR3 DNA sequence: TGTGCCAGCCCTGCGGTCCCCCGCTCTGGAAACACCATATATTTT. Its translation: CASPAVPRSGNTIYF.

CDR3 nucleotide sequence: TGTGCCAGCTCACCACAATACAGGGGGCTCTCTGGAAACACCATATATTTT. Translation: CASSPQYRGLSGNTIYF. J is TRBJ1-3 and V is TRBV18; TRBD1 agrees at 9 bases. The CDR3 totals 17 residues. The V and J ends lost 1 base and 0 bases, in that order; junction bases with no gene match: 4. CDR1 is KGHSH and CDR2 is LQKENI in the germline V gene.

This clone has a single count. The chain recombines TRBV28 with TRBJ1-2; D not certain. Trimming took 3 bases from V and 7 from J, leaving 12 bases between them. The germline V gene has CDR1 MDHEN and CDR2 SYDVKM. The CDR3 is 13 residues long. The CDR3 nucleotides read TGTGCCAGCAGTTTTCCGCAGAGGTTTGGCTACACCTTC. Its translation is CASSFPQRFGYTF.

This chain uses TRBV6-1 with TRBJ1-6, with 9 bases identical to TRBD1. In germline, CDR1 is MNHNS, CDR2 SASEGT. The CDR3 has 15 amino acids. V was pared by 8 bases and J by 9 bases, with 11 bases of the junction left unmatched. CDR3 amino acids: CASRRDRDMSSPLHF. CDR3 coding DNA: TGTGCCAGCCGAAGGGACAGGGATATGAGTTCACCCCTCCACTTT.